This TCR beta chain was sequenced in a study of neurological immune-mediated disorders. 5'RACE with 10-nucleotide random UMIs produced the cDNA. Each CDR3 protein is one row after TCRdb ran MiXCR on the 5' RACE reads. The repertoire holds about 45,000 distinct CDR3 sequences, with less than 15% as singletons. Time point: longitudinal time-point 3. This receptor was identified in a young man in good health. The specimen sequenced was PBMCs.

CDR3 DNA sequence: TGTGCCAGCAGCCAATCGTCAGGGGGGGAGACCCAGTACTTC. It is translated as CASSQSSGGETQYF. The rearrangement uses TRBV7-3 and TRBJ2-5; TRBD1 is a possible D gene (7 bases). The germline V and J ends were trimmed by 5 bases and 5 bases, with 15 bases remaining between them. Germline loops: CDR1 SGHTA, CDR2 FQGTGA. The length of the CDR3 is 14 residues.